This TCR beta chain was obtained from a study of vaccination and CD4 T cells after COVID-19. Background on the study: Stimulation of cells relied on overlapping spike peptides derived from SARS-CoV-2, HCoV-NL63, HCoV-OC43 and HCoV-229E. General study results and limits: Median SARS-CoV-2-reactive clonotype numbers rose nonsignificantly, roughly 21 to 38.

Scientists ran DNA taken from cultured CD4+ T cells through the Oncomine TCR Beta short-read assay for sequencing. TCRdb passed the PCR reads through MiXCR, listing each CDR3 protein once. The sample records more than 9,000 distinct CDR3 sequences, 20% to 25% being singletons. The CDR3 covers 15 residues. J was trimmed by 0 bases and V by 5 bases; bases with no gene match: 7. Germline values: CDR1 SGHRS, CDR2 YFSETQ. This clonotype was detected a few times. Its antigen remains unknown. Specified treatment: 10-day PBMC culture with coronavirus spike peptide pools or control peptides (ViraFEST assay). After about eleven days of culture, CD4+ T cells were negatively selected.

Sequencing was performed on CD4+ T cells from blood, cultured in vitro, taken before SARS-CoV-2 vaccination. This TCR was sampled from a human donor who received a COVID-19 vaccine. The V gene is TRBV5-1, the J gene TRBJ1-1; 7 positions agree with TRBD1. CDR3 loop: CASSKGAEVNTEAFF. CDR3 in DNA: TGCGCCAGCAGTAAGGGGGCTGAGGTGAACACTGAAGCTTTCTTT. Full variable domain (remainder filled in from reference TRBV5-1 and TRBJ1-1): KAGVTQTPRYLIKTRGQQVTLSCSPISGHRSVSWYQQTPGQGLQFLFEYFSETQRNKGNFPGRFSGRQFSNSRSEMNVSTLELGDSALYLCASSKGAEVNTEAFFGQGTRLTVV.